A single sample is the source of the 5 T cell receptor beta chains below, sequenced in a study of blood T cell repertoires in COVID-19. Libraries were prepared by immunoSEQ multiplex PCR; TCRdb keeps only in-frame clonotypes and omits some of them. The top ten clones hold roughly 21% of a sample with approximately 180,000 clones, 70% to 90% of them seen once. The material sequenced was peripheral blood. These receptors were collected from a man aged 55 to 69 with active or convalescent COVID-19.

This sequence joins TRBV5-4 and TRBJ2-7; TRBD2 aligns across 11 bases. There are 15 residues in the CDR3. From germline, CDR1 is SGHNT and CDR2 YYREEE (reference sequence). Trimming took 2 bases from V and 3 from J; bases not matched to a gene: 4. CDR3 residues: CASSLGTSGFYEQYF. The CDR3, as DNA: TGTGCCAGCAGCTTAGGGACTAGCGGCTTCTACGAGCAGTACTTC. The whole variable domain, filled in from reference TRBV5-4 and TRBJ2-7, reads ETGVTQSPTHLIKTRGQQVTLRCSSQSGHNTVSWYQQALGQGPQFIFQYYREEENGRGNFPPRFSGLQFPNYSSELNVNALELDDSALYLCASSLGTSGFYEQYFGPGTRLTVT.

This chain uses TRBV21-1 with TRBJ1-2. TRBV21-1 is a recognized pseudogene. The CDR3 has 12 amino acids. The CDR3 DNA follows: TGTGCCAGCAGTTGGGAGTCCTATGGCTACACCTTC. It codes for CASSWESYGYTF.

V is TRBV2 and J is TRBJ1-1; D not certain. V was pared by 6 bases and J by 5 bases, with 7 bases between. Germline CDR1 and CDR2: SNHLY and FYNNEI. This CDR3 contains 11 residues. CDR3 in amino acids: CASSPGTEAFF. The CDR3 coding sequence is TGTGCCAGCAGCCCGGGGACTGAAGCTTTCTTT.

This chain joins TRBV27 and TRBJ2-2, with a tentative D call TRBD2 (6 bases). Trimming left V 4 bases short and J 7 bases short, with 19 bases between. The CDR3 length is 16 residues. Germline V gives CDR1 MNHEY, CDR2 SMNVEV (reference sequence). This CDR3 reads CASSSTGVGLGGELFF. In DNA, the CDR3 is TGTGCCAGCAGTTCGACGGGGGTAGGGTTAGGCGGGGAGCTGTTTTTT.

CDR3 coding DNA: TGTGCCAGCAGGGGGGAGCGGGGTGGCTACACCTTC. Encoded protein: CASRGERGGYTF. V is TRBV2 and J is TRBJ1-2, with a weak D call TRBD1 (5 bases). The CDR3 extends over 12 amino acids. The V gene's germline CDR1 is SNHLY and CDR2 FYNNEI. The V end lost 6 bases, the J end lost 7 bases, and 12 bases lay between the germline ends.